This passage covers 27 T cell receptor beta chains from one sample sequenced in a study of T-cell memory formation after mild COVID-19. MiXCR, run by TCRdb on the 5' RACE reads, gives a single entry per CDR3 protein. The sample lists roughly 610,000 distinct CDR3 sequences, 17% occurring once. Sequenced input: PBMCs or a T cell subset sorted from them (not recorded which). The receptor source for this set is an adult woman who had mild COVID-19 (a few samples of this study predate the infection). Cell type and time point are not known.

This clonotype was seen a handful of times. The V call is TRBV13, the J call TRBJ1-5; possible D gene TRBD1, 5 bases. The CDR3 length is 14 residues. CDR1 is PRHDT and CDR2 is FYEKMQ in the germline V gene (reference sequence). Trimming pared 2 bases from V and 3 bases from J, leaving 8 bases between. CDR3 DNA sequence: TGTGCCAGCAGCTTACGGGGGAACAATCAGCCCCAGCATTTT. Amino acid sequence: CASSLRGNNQPQHF.

This clonotype was seen a few times. The V call is TRBV4-2, the J call TRBJ2-3, with D possibly being TRBD1 (7 bases). The germline V gene has CDR1 LGHNA and CDR2 YNFKEQ. This CDR3 has 15 residues. Trimming took 1 base from V and 2 from J, leaving 10 bases between them. CDR3 sequence reads: CASSQGGTATDTQYF. The CDR3 coding sequence is TGTGCCAGCAGCCAAGGCGGGACAGCCACAGATACGCAGTATTTT.

A few counts support this clonotype. The chain joins TRBV15 to TRBJ2-1, with TRBD2 matching over 12 bases. CDR1 and CDR2 (germline): LNHNV, YYDKDF (reference sequence). V trimming: 4 bases; J trimming: 7 bases; junction bases outside the gene matches: 5. The CDR3 length is 15 residues. The CDR3 loop is CATSMTSGSGNEQFF. The CDR3 nucleotides are TGTGCCACCAGCATGACTAGCGGGAGTGGGAATGAGCAGTTCTTC. The full variable domain, its missing parts supplied by reference TRBV15 and TRBJ2-1, is DAMVIQNPRYQVTQFGKPVTLSCSQTLNHNVMYWYQQKSSQAPKLLFHYYDKDFNNEADTPDNFQSRRPNTSFCFLDIRSPGLGDTAMYLCATSMTSGSGNEQFFGPGTRLTVL.

This clonotype showed up just a few times. V is TRBV20-1 and J is TRBJ2-3; D uncertain. Germline loops: CDR1 DFQATT, CDR2 SNEGSKA (reference sequence). V lost 0 bases and J lost 0, with 10 bases in between. This CDR3 is 15 amino acids long. CDR3 coding DNA: TGCAGTGCTAGAGACACTGTCGCTAGCACAGATACGCAGTATTTT. Amino acids: CSARDTVASTDTQYF.

J is TRBJ2-2 and V is TRBV27; maybe TRBD1 (6 bases). In germline, CDR1 is MNHEY, CDR2 SMNVEV (reference sequence). CDR3 size: 15 residues. Trimming shortened V by 2 bases and J by 3 bases, and 10 bases separated the two germline ends. CDR3 protein: CASSLDRLYTGELFF. CDR3 nucleotide sequence: TGTGCCAGCAGTTTAGACAGGTTATACACCGGGGAGCTGTTTTTT.

There are many counts of this clonotype. J is TRBJ2-7 and V is TRBV5-1; 10 bases line up with TRBD2. The V gene's germline CDR1 is SGHRS and CDR2 YFSETQ. V was pared by 3 bases and J by 4 bases, with 4 bases of the junction left unmatched. The CDR3 runs 14 residues. The CDR3 bases are TGCGCCAGCAGCTCAGGGACTAGCGTGTACGAGCAGTACTTC. Translated, it gives CASSSGTSVYEQYF.

This chain uses TRBV7-2 with TRBJ2-1, with 7 bases fitting TRBD2. J lost 6 bases, V lost 0 bases, and 8 bases had no gene match. CDR1 is SGHTA and CDR2 is FQGNSA in the germline V gene. The CDR3 runs 16 residues. The CDR3 sequence: CASSLAVSGAVNEQFF. Written as DNA, the CDR3 is TGTGCCAGCAGCTTAGCAGTCAGCGGGGCAGTCAATGAGCAGTTCTTC.

The V gene is TRBV24-1, the J gene TRBJ2-1; 11 bases agree with TRBD1. The CDR3 extends over 15 amino acids. After removal of 5 bases from V and 6 bases from J, the junction contained 5 bases not matched to a gene. Germline CDR1 reads KGHDR; CDR2 reads SFDVKD. CDR3 sequence reads: CATSAGQGATNEQFF. CDR3 sequence (DNA): TGTGCCACCAGTGCAGGACAGGGGGCCACCAATGAGCAGTTCTTC.

The V gene is TRBV12-3 or TRBV12-4, the J gene TRBJ1-1; D not resolved. The length of the CDR3 is 14 residues. The germline V and J ends were trimmed by 4 bases and 5 bases, with 14 bases remaining between them. In nucleotides, the CDR3 is TGTGCCAGCAGTTCCCGTGAGCGGCGGACTGAAGCTTTCTTT. Residues: CASSSRERRTEAFF.

The chain joins TRBV7-2 to TRBJ1-3; D gene ambiguous. CDR3 length: 15 amino acids. V dropped 1 base and J dropped 2 bases, with 9 bases sitting between them. The germline gives CDR1 SGHTA, CDR2 FQGNSA. The CDR3 bases are TGTGCCAGCAGCTTAGGTCGGGGTGCTGGAAACACCATATATTTT. Translated: CASSLGRGAGNTIYF.

The chain employs TRBV4-3 and TRBJ2-3; 9 nucleotides line up with TRBD2. The germline gives CDR1 LGHNA, CDR2 YSLEER. The CDR3 has 16 residues. Losses at the gene ends were 5 bases for V and 0 bases for J; bases not matched to a gene: 6. CDR3 protein: CASSDRLAASTDTQYF. For the CDR3, the DNA is TGCGCCAGCAGCGACCGACTAGCGGCTAGCACAGATACGCAGTATTTT.

This clonotype was counted between two and nine times. V gene TRBV12-3 or TRBV12-4 combines with J gene TRBJ2-3; 10 positions agree with TRBD1. V gave up 3 bases and J gave up 4 bases; unmatched junction bases: 4. This CDR3 region has 15 residues. The CDR3 reads CASSFRQGASDTQYF. CDR3 in DNA: TGTGCCAGCAGTTTCCGACAGGGGGCATCAGATACGCAGTATTTT.

The V call is TRBV7-8, the J call TRBJ2-1, with 7 bases lining up with TRBD1. Germline V gene data show CDR1 as SGHVS and CDR2 as FQNEAQ. The length of the CDR3 is 16 residues. V trimming: 7 bases; J trimming: 7 bases; junction bases outside the gene matches: 16. The DNA for the CDR3 is TGTGCCAGCACCCCAATCCGGCAGGGGGTGAGGAATGAGCAGTTCTTC. This encodes CASTPIRQGVRNEQFF.

The chain uses TRBV7-8 and TRBJ1-5; D is possibly TRBD1 (5 bases). The germline V and J ends were trimmed by 4 bases and 3 bases, with 10 bases remaining between them. The CDR3 is 14 residues long. CDR1 is SGHVS, CDR2 FQNEAQ, per germline. CDR3 sequence (DNA): TGTGCCAGCAGCTCAGGGAGGACCAATCAGCCCCAGCATTTT. It translates to CASSSGRTNQPQHF.

This clonotype has ten or more counts. The V gene is TRBV3-1, the J gene TRBJ2-1; D is uncertain. The CDR3 has 16 residues. The V gene lost 0 bases and the J gene lost 0 bases, with 9 bases spanning the gap. CDR1 is LGHDT, CDR2 YNNKEL, per germline (reference sequence). The CDR3 region is CASSQDSRFSYNEQFF. The CDR3 nucleotides are TGTGCCAGCAGCCAAGATTCGCGGTTCTCCTACAATGAGCAGTTCTTC.

This clonotype was counted between two and nine times. V is TRBV11-2 and J is TRBJ2-2, with D unclear. The CDR3 runs 15 residues. Deletions cut 5 bases from V and 0 bases from J, with 10 bases between. Germline CDR1 SGHAT, CDR2 FQNNGV. The CDR3, as DNA: TGTGCCAGCAGCCGGACGCGATCGAACACCGGGGAGCTGTTTTTT. Translation: CASSRTRSNTGELFF.

This clonotype appeared a few times. This chain uses TRBV7-2 with TRBJ2-5; D might be TRBD2 (5 bases). The CDR3 spans 14 residues. CDR1 SGHTA and CDR2 FQGNSA come from the germline V gene. The germline V and J ends were trimmed by 4 bases and 3 bases, with 12 bases remaining between them. This CDR3 reads CASSSSPGKETQYF. The CDR3, as DNA: TGTGCCAGCAGCTCATCCCCGGGAAAAGAGACCCAGTACTTC.

The CDR3 reads CASSQGAVSSYEQYF. CDR3 bases: TGCGCCAGCAGCCAAGGTGCCGTGAGCTCCTACGAGCAGTACTTC. The genes are TRBV4-1 and TRBJ2-7; D gene unclear. The CDR3 spans 15 residues. The germline gives CDR1 MGHRA, CDR2 YSYEKL. V was trimmed by 1 base and J by 0 bases, leaving 10 bases between them.

This clonotype has only a few counts. The V gene is TRBV27, the J gene TRBJ1-1; D is possibly TRBD1 (6 bases). V dropped 4 bases and J dropped 4 bases, with 10 bases sitting between them. The CDR3 sequence is 13 residues long. CDR1 is MNHEY and CDR2 is SMNVEV in the germline V gene (reference sequence). CDR3 sequence: CASSSRGSTEAFF. The CDR3 nucleotides are TGTGCCAGCAGTTCCAGGGGAAGCACTGAAGCTTTCTTT.

In this sample, this clonotype turned up a few times. V is TRBV10-3 and J is TRBJ2-2; TRBD2 might be the D (6 bases). This CDR3 contains 16 residues. The V end was cut by 0 bases, the J end by 1 base, with 9 bases between. CDR1 and CDR2 from the germline V gene are ENHRY and SYGVKD. CDR3 sequence reads: CAISESASVNTGELFF. The CDR3 DNA reads TGTGCCATCAGTGAGTCGGCTAGCGTGAACACCGGGGAGCTGTTTTTT.

This clonotype was seen more than once but under ten times. The chain links TRBV12-3 or TRBV12-4 to TRBJ1-2; D uncertain. V was cut by 5 bases and J by 7 bases, with 17 bases left in between. The length of the CDR3 is 14 residues. The CDR3 DNA follows: TGTGCCAGCAGTCCTACGCGGATCAGGAGTGGCTACACCTTC. Translating it yields CASSPTRIRSGYTF.

This clonotype was picked up a small number of times. This rearrangement joins TRBV20-1 to TRBJ2-7; 11 positions match TRBD2. The germline gives CDR1 DFQATT, CDR2 SNEGSKA (reference sequence). The CDR3 spans 15 residues. V was clipped by 6 bases and J by 5 bases; unmatched bases: 12. CDR3 amino acids: CSAQQLAGVNHEQYF. Here the CDR3 DNA reads TGCAGTGCCCAGCAACTAGCGGGAGTCAATCACGAGCAGTACTTC.

This clonotype was observed a few times. The genes are TRBV6-2 or TRBV6-3 and TRBJ2-7; D perhaps matches TRBD2 (5 bases). The V end lost 6 bases, the J end lost 0 bases, and 12 bases lay between the germline ends. This CDR3 has 14 amino acids. Germline V gives CDR1 MNHEY, CDR2 SVGEGT. The CDR3: CASSHDGVSYEQYF. The CDR3 nucleotides are TGTGCCAGCAGCCACGACGGGGTCTCCTACGAGCAGTACTTC.

This clonotype was detected many times. The V gene is TRBV18, the J gene TRBJ2-3; TRBD2 matches 12 bases. CDR3 size: 15 residues. V gave up 8 bases and J gave up 1 base; unmatched junction bases: 4. CDR1 and CDR2 (germline): KGHSH, LQKENI. The CDR3 DNA reads TGTGCCAGCAGTCGGACTAGCGGGGGCACAGATACGCAGTATTTT. Protein sequence: CASSRTSGGTDTQYF.

The table lists this clonotype with many counts. The J gene is TRBJ1-1, the V gene TRBV7-2; 7 bases line up with TRBD1. CDR3 size: 15 residues. Germline V gene sequence: CDR1 SGHTA, CDR2 FQGNSA. After removal of 3 bases from V and 2 bases from J, the junction contained 6 bases not matched to a gene. DNA of the CDR3: TGTGCCAGCAGCTTGGAGGGACAGATTAACACTGAAGCTTTCTTT. Its protein product is CASSLEGQINTEAFF.

The V gene is TRBV12-3 or TRBV12-4, the J gene TRBJ1-1, with TRBD1 identical over 7 bases. The CDR3 extends over 14 amino acids. The V gene end was trimmed by 7 bases and the J gene end by 0 bases; junction bases not matched to a gene: 5. CDR3 region: CASKTGYMNTEAFF. The DNA for the CDR3 is TGTGCCAGCAAGACAGGGTACATGAACACTGAAGCTTTCTTT.

Only a few counts were recorded for this clonotype. The V and J genes are TRBV20-1 and TRBJ2-7, with D perhaps TRBD1 (5 bases). The germline CDR1 and CDR2 sequences are DFQATT and SNEGSKA (reference sequence). The CDR3 consists of 13 residues. V lost 1 base to trimming and J lost 2 bases, with 9 bases between them. CDR3 bases: TGCAGTGCTAGAGGTGGGGCTACCTACGAGCAGTACTTC. It encodes CSARGGATYEQYF.